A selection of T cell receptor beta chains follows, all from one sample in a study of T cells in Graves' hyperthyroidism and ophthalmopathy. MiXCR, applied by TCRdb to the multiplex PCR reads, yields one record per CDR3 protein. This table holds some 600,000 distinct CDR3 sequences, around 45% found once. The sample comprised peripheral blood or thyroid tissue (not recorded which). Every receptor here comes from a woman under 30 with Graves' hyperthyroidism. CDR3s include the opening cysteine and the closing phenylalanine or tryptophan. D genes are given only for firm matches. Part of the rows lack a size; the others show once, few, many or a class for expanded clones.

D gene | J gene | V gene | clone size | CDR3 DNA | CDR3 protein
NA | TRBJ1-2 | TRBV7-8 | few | TGTGCCAGCAGCTCCTTAGGCAGATTCTATGGCTACACCTTC | CASSSLGRFYGYTF
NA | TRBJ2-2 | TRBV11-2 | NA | TGTGCCAGCAGCTTAGAGCGACCCGGGGAGCTGTTTTTT | CASSLERPGELFF
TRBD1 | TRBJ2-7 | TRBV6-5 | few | TGTGCCAGCAGCGTTGACAGGGGTCCCTACGAGCAGTACTTC | CASSVDRGPYEQYF
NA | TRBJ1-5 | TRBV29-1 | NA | TGCAGCGTTGTGGACCTTAGTCGGCCGAAGGACCCCCAGCATTTT | CSVVDLSRPKDPQHF
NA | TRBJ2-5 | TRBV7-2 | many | TGTGCCAGCAGCTTAGCCGGGAGACAGACCCAGTACTTC | CASSLAGRQTQYF
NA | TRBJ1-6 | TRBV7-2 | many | TGTGCCAGCAGCTTGGAGGGGAGGGATAATTCACCCCTCCACTTT | CASSLEGRDNSPLHF
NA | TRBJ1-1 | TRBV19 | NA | TGTGCCAGTAGTCCCCCGGGGACTACGGGAACTGAAGCTTTCTTT | CASSPPGTTGTEAFF
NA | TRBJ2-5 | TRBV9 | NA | TGTGCCAGCAGCGTAGATCTGGTTCTAGAGACCCAGTACTTC | CASSVDLVLETQYF
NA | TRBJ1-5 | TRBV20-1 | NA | TGCAGTGCTAGAGTTACTTTAGGCAGCCACAATCAGCCCCAGCATTTT | CSARVTLGSHNQPQHF
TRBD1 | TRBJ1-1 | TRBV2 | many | TGTGCCAGCAGACTGGGGCAGGGGGCAATGAACACTGAAGCTTTCTTT | CASRLGQGAMNTEAFF
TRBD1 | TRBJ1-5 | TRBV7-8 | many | TGTGCCAGCAGCTTTGGACAGGGGCTCGATCAGCCCCAGCATTTT | CASSFGQGLDQPQHF
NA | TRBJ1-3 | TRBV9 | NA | TGTGCCAGCAGCGTAAATGGCGTGGGAAACACCATATATTTT | CASSVNGVGNTIYF
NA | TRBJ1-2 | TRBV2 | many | TGTGCCAGCAGCGCGGGCTATGGCTACACCTTC | CASSAGYGYTF
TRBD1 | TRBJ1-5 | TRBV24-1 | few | TGTGCCACCTCCCCGGGACAGGGACATAATCAGCCCCAGCATTTT | CATSPGQGHNQPQHF
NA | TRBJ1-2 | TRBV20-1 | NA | TGCAGTGCCCCGCCCCCCGGGTTCTATGGCTACACCTTC | CSAPPPGFYGYTF
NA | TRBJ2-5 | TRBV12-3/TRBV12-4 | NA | TGTGCCAGCAGCCCCCTACCGAAGGCGACCCAGTACTTC | CASSPLPKATQYF
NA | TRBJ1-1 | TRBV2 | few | TGTGCCAGCAGCCGGATCCCGAACACTGAAGCTTTCTTT | CASSRIPNTEAFF
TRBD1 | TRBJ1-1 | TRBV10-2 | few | TGTGCCAGCACTCTCCAGGGGGGGAACACTGAAGCTTTCTTT | CASTLQGGNTEAFF
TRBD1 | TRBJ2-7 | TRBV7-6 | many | TGTGCCAGCAGCCGGGACAGGGTTTCCGAGCAGTACTTC | CASSRDRVSEQYF
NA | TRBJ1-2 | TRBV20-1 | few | TGCAGTGCTAGCGCTCAGACGGGCAGCCTCTATGGCTACACCTTC | CSASAQTGSLYGYTF
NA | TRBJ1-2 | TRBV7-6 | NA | TGTGCCAGCAGCCCTGTCTCCCAGGGGTTTGACTACACCTTC | CASSPVSQGFDYTF
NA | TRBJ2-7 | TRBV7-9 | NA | TGTGCCAGCAGCCCAGACACGGGACGCCGCTACGAGCAGTACTTC | CASSPDTGRRYEQYF
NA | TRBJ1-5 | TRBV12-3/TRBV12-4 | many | TGTGCCAGCAGTTGGACTGGGGAGCCCCAGCATTTT | CASSWTGEPQHF
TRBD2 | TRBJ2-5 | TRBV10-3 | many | TGTGCCAGCAGCCCTAGCGGTCACGAGACCCAGTACTTC | CASSPSGHETQYF
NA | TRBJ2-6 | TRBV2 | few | TGTGCCAGCAGTGTAAAGCGCCCTGGGGCCAACGTCCTGACTTTC | CASSVKRPGANVLTF